This T cell receptor (beta chain) was identified during a study of T cell repertoires in cytomegalovirus infection. TCRdb processed the reads anew with MiXCR; each CDR3 protein has one entry. The sample yields around 260,000 distinct CDR3 sequences, about 25% seen once. Looked up from germline, CDR1 is MGHDK and CDR2 is SYGVNS. This CDR3 is built from 15 residues. The V and J ends lost 8 bases and 2 bases, in that order; junction bases with no gene match: 8. Input material: PBMCs. The chain has TRBV25-1 and TRBJ2-2; 7 bases match TRBD1. This clonotype was sampled from a human donor in good health (CMV status not recorded). Some clones in this sample may be carry-over from other donors' samples. CDR3 bases: TGTGCCAGCGGCCCCGGACAGGTTAACACCGGGGAGCTGTTTTTT. It codes for CASGPGQVNTGELFF.